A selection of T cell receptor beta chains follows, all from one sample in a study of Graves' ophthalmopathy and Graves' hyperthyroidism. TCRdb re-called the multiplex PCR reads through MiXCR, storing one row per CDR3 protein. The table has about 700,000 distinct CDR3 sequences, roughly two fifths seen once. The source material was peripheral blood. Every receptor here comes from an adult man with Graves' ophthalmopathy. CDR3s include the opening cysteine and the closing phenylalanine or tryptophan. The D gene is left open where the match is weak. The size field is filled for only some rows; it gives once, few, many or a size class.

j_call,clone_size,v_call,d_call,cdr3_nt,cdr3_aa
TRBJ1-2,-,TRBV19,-,TGTGCCAGTAGTATAGATCCGGGATACTATGGCTACACCTTC,CASSIDPGYYGYTF
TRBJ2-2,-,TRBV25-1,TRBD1,TGTGCCAGCAGTTACTCGATGGGGACAGGGACCGGGGAGCTGTTTTTT,CASSYSMGTGTGELFF
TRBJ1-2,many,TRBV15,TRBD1,TGTGCCACCCGTCAGACCGGGACAGTCGATGGATATGGCTACACCTTC,CATRQTGTVDGYGYTF
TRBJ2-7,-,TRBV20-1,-,TGCAGTGCTCTAACCCTATACGAGCAGTACTTC,CSALTLYEQYF
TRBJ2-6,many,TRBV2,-,TGTGCCAGCAGCGCAGACGGCTCTGGGGCCAACGTCCTGACTTTC,CASSADGSGANVLTF
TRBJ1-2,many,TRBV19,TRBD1,TGTGCCAGTAGTAACCCCCGACAGGGCTATGGCTACACCTTC,CASSNPRQGYGYTF
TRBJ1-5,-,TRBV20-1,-,TGCAGTGCTAGAGATCTCCGAGGGACCTTCAATCAGCCCCAGCATTTT,CSARDLRGTFNQPQHF
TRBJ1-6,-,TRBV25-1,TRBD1,TGTGCCAGCAGTTCCGCCGGGACAGGGGGTTCCCTCCACTTT,CASSSAGTGGSLHF
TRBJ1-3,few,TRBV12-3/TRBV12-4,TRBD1,TGTGCCAGCACCCATAGGACAGGGGGAAACACCATATATTTT,CASTHRTGGNTIYF
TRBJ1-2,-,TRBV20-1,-,TGCAGTACCTCAGGGGACACGGTTGGCTACACCTTC,CSTSGDTVGYTF
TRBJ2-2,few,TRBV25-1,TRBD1,TGTGCCAGCAGCTCGAGGACAGGGGCGAACACCGGGGAGCTGTTTTTT,CASSSRTGANTGELFF
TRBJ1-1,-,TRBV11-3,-,TGTGCCAGCATAAAGCACACTGAAGCTTTCTTT,CASIKHTEAFF
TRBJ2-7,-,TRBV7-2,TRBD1,TGTGCCAGCAGCTCACAGGGGTACGAGCAGCACTTC,CASSSQGYEQHF
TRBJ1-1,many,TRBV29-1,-,TGCAGCGTTGAAGAGGGACTAAAAACTGAAGCTTTCTTT,CSVEEGLKTEAFF
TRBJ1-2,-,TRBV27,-,TGTGCCAGCAGTTTAAGCGGACGGACCTATGGCTACACCTTC,CASSLSGRTYGYTF
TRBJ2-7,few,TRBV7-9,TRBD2,TGTGCCAGCAGCGGACTGGAGGGGACTAGCGGCTACGAGCAGTACTTC,CASSGLEGTSGYEQYF